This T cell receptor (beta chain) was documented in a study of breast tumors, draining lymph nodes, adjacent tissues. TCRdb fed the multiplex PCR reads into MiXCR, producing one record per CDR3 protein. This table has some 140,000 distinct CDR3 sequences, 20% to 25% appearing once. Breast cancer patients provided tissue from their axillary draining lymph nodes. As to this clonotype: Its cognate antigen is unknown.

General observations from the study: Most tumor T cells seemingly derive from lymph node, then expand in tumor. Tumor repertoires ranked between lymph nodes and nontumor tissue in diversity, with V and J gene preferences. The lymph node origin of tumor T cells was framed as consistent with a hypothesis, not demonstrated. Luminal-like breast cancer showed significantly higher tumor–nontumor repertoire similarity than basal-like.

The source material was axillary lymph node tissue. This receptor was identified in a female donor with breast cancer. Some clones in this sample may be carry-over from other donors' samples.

The CDR3 coding sequence is TGTGCCAGCTCACCGGGACTAGCGGGCTCCTACGAGCAGTTCTTC. Its translation: CASSPGLAGSYEQFF. The chain joins TRBV18 to TRBJ2-7; TRBD2 agrees at 12 bases. The better agreement between TRBJ2-1 and the DNA end casts doubt on the J call. This CDR3 comprises 15 residues. CDR1 and CDR2 from the germline V gene are KGHSH and LQKENI.